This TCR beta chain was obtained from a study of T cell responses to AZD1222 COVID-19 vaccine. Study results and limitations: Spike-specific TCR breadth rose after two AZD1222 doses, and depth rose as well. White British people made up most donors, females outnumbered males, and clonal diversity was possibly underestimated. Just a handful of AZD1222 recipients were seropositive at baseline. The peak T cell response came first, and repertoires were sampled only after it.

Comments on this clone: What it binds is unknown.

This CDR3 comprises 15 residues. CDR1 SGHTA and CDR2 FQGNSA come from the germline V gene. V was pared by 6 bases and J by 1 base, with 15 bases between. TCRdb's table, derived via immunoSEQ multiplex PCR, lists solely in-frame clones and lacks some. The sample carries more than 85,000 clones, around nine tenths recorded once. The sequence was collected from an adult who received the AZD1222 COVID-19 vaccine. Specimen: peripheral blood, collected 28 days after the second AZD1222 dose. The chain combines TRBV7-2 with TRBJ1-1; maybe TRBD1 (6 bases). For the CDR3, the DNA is TGTGCCAGCAGGAGAACAGGGACAAGGAACACTGAAGCTTTCTTT. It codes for CASRRTGTRNTEAFF.